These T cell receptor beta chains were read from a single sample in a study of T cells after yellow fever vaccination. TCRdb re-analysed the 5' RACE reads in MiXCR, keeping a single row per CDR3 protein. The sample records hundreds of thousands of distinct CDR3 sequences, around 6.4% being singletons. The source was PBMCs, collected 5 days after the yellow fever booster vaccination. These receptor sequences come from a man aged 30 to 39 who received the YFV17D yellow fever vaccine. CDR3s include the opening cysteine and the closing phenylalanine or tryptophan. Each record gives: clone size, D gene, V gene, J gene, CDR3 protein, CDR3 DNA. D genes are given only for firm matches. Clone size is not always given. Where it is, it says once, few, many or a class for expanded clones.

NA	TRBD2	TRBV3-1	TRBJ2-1	CASSQEIAGGFNEQFF	TGTGCCAGCAGCCAAGAGATAGCGGGAGGCTTCAATGAGCAGTTCTTC
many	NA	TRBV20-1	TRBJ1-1	CSAKRQYTEAFF	TGCAGTGCAAAGCGCCAGTACACTGAAGCTTTCTTT
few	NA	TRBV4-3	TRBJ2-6	CASSQRGLSGANVLTF	TGCGCCAGCAGCCAGCGGGGCCTCTCTGGGGCCAACGTCCTGACTTTC
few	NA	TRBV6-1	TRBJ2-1	CASSTGLSSYNEQFF	TGTGCCAGCAGCACCGGTCTGAGCTCCTACAATGAGCAGTTCTTC
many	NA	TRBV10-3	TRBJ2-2	CAITSLGELFF	TGTGCCATCACCTCCTTGGGGGAGCTGTTTTTT
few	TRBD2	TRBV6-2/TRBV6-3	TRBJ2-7	CASSYPNGTRRNHEQYF	TGTGCCAGCAGTTACCCGAATGGGACTAGACGTAATCACGAGCAGTACTTC
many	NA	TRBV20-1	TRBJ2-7	CSARDPRNYEQYF	TGCAGTGCTAGAGATCCGCGGAACTACGAGCAGTACTTC
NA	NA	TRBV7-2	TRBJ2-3	CASSLDYSAVTQYF	TGTGCCAGCAGCTTAGACTATTCCGCGGTTACGCAGTATTTT
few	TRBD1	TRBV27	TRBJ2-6	CASSPRTGLNSGANVLTF	TGTGCCAGCAGTCCCCGGACAGGCCTAAACTCTGGGGCCAACGTCCTGACTTTC
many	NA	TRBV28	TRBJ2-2	CASSSTLNTGELFF	TGTGCCAGCAGTTCGACGTTGAACACCGGGGAGCTGTTTTTT
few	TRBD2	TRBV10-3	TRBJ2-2	CAISASGSPLNTGELFF	TGTGCCATCTCGGCTAGCGGGAGCCCCTTGAACACCGGGGAGCTGTTTTTT
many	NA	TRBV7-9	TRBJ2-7	CASSRDISYEQYF	TGTGCCAGCAGCCGGGACATTAGCTACGAGCAGTACTTC
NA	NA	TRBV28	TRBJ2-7	CASAVASYEQYF	TGTGCCAGCGCCGTAGCTTCCTACGAGCAGTACTTC
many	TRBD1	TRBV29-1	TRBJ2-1	CSVRTGGNEQFF	TGCAGCGTTCGGACAGGGGGAAATGAGCAGTTCTTC
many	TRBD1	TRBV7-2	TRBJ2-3	CASSVTGGADTQYF	TGTGCCAGCAGCGTTACAGGGGGCGCAGATACGCAGTATTTT
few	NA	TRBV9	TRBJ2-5	CASSEVSSDQETQYF	TGTGCCAGCAGCGAGGTTTCTAGCGACCAAGAGACCCAGTACTTC
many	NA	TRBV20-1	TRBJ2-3	CSASLRAYSTDTQYF	TGCAGTGCTAGTTTGCGGGCATACAGCACAGATACGCAGTATTTT
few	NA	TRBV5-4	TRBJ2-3	CASSFIQGTDTQYF	TGTGCCAGCAGCTTCATCCAGGGGACAGATACGCAGTATTTT
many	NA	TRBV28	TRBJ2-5	CASSLPGETQYF	TGTGCCAGCAGTTTGCCTGGAGAGACCCAGTACTTC
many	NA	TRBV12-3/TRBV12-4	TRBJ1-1	CASTFFGSHSIEAFF	TGTGCCAGCACCTTCTTCGGAAGCCATAGTATAGAAGCTTTCTTT
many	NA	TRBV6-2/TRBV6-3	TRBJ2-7	CASSYSTGHSYEQYF	TGTGCCAGCAGTTACTCTACCGGACACAGCTACGAGCAGTACTTC
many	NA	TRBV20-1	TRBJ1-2	CSARSDARYGYTF	TGCAGTGCTAGAAGCGATGCGAGATATGGCTACACCTTC
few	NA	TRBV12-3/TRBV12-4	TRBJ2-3	CASSLAGPTQYF	TGTGCCAGCAGTTTAGCGGGACCAACGCAGTATTTT
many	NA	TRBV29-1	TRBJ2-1	CSVEDPLQRKTYNEQFF	TGCAGCGTTGAAGATCCTCTCCAGCGGAAGACCTACAATGAGCAGTTCTTC
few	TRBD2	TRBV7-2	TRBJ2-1	CASSLSAGARYNEQFF	TGTGCCAGCAGCTTAAGTGCGGGAGCGCGCTACAATGAGCAGTTCTTC
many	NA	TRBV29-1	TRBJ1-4	CSVERQEKLFF	TGCAGCGTTGAAAGACAGGAAAAACTGTTTTTT
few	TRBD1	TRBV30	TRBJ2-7	CAWSARDRGSYEQYF	TGTGCCTGGAGTGCCCGGGACAGGGGCTCCTACGAGCAGTACTTC
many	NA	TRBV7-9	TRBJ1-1	CASSGRGGTEAFF	TGTGCCAGCAGCGGAAGGGGTGGCACTGAAGCTTTCTTT
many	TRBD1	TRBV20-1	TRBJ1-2	CSASTGVVGYTF	TGCAGTGCGTCGACAGGGGTGGTCGGCTACACCTTC
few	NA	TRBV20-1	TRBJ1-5	CSATQGTNQPQHF	TGCAGTGCTACCCAGGGAACTAATCAGCCCCAGCATTTT
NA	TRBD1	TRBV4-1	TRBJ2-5	CASSRLPPTGGRETQYF	TGCGCCAGCAGCCGCCTACCGCCAACAGGGGGCCGCGAGACCCAGTACTTC
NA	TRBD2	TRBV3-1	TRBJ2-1	CASSIYSGSLNEQFF	TGTGCCAGCAGCATATATAGCGGGAGTTTGAATGAGCAGTTCTTC
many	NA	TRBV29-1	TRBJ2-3	CSVGHLWATDTQYF	TGCAGCGTTGGCCACCTGTGGGCGACGGATACGCAGTATTTT
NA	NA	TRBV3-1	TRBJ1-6	CASSQYRGPPLHF	TGTGCCAGCAGCCAATACCGGGGGCCACCCCTCCACTTT
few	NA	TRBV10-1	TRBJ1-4	CASGEWAYEKLFF	TGCGCCAGCGGCGAATGGGCGTACGAAAAACTGTTTTTT
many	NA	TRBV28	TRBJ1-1	CASLVGSTEAFF	TGTGCCAGCCTCGTGGGAAGCACTGAAGCTTTCTTT
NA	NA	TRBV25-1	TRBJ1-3	CASSELIGNTIYF	TGTGCCAGCAGTGAACTAATAGGAAACACCATATATTTT
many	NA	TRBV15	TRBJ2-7	CATSRDGGDYEQYF	TGTGCCACCAGCAGAGACGGCGGGGACTACGAGCAGTACTTC
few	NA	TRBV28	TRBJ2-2	CASSPAVYRVLNTGELFF	TGTGCCAGCAGTCCTGCAGTGTACAGGGTCCTCAACACCGGGGAGCTGTTTTTT
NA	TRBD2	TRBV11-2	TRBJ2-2	CASSLLTSGTATTGELFF	TGTGCCAGCAGCCTTCTGACTAGCGGAACAGCGACCACCGGGGAGCTGTTTTTT
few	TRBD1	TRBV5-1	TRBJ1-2	CASSLLSGTGREGYTF	TGCGCCAGCAGCCTGCTGTCCGGGACAGGGAGGGAAGGCTACACCTTC
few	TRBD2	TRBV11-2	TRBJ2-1	CASSLEPSGSGDNEQFF	TGTGCCAGCAGCTTAGAACCTAGCGGGAGTGGGGACAATGAGCAGTTCTTC
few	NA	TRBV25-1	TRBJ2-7	CASSLPGDSYEQYF	TGTGCCAGCAGTCTTCCGGGAGACTCCTACGAGCAGTACTTC
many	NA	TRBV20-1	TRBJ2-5	CSAPAGRKYQETQYF	TGCAGTGCGCCAGCAGGGCGAAAGTACCAAGAGACCCAGTACTTC
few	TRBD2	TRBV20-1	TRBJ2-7	CSARGLARYEQYF	TGCAGTGCTAGGGGACTAGCGAGATACGAGCAGTACTTC
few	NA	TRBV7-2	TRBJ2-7	CASTPVGYYEQYF	TGTGCCAGCACCCCCGTGGGGTACTACGAGCAGTACTTC
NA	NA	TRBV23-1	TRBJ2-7	CASRKFTVDEQYF	TGCGCCAGCCGTAAGTTTACAGTCGACGAGCAGTACTTC
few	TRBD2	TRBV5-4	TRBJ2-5	CASSPEGRGKETQYF	TGTGCCAGCAGCCCCGAGGGGCGGGGGAAAGAGACCCAGTACTTC
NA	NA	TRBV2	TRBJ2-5	CARTAHLLQYQETQYF	TGTGCCAGGACGGCACACCTTCTACAGTACCAAGAGACCCAGTACTTC
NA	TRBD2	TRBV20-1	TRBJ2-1	CSAPDSGSLNELFF	TGCAGTGCCCCAGATAGCGGGAGCCTAAATGAGCTGTTCTTC
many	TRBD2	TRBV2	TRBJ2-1	CARTSGTNNEQFF	TGTGCCAGGACTAGCGGGACCAACAATGAGCAGTTCTTC
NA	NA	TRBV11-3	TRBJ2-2	CASSLEGRLGELFF	TGTGCCAGCAGCTTAGAAGGTCGACTCGGGGAGCTGTTTTTT
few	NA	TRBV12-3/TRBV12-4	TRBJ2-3	CASRRATVADTQYF	TGTGCCAGCAGACGAGCGACAGTGGCAGATACGCAGTATTTT
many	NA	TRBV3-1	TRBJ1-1	CASSQGFRGYTEAFF	TGTGCCAGCAGCCAAGGCTTTAGGGGTTACACTGAAGCTTTCTTT
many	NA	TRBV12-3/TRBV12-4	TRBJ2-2	CASSFSSGTGELFF	TGTGCCAGCAGTTTTTCCTCGGGGACCGGGGAGCTGTTTTTT
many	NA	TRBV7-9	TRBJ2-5	CASTPDPYQETQYF	TGTGCCAGCACCCCCGACCCGTACCAAGAGACCCAGTACTTC
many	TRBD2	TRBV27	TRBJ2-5	CASSLVAGGRGTQYF	TGTGCCAGCAGTCTGGTAGCGGGAGGGCGAGGGACCCAGTACTTC